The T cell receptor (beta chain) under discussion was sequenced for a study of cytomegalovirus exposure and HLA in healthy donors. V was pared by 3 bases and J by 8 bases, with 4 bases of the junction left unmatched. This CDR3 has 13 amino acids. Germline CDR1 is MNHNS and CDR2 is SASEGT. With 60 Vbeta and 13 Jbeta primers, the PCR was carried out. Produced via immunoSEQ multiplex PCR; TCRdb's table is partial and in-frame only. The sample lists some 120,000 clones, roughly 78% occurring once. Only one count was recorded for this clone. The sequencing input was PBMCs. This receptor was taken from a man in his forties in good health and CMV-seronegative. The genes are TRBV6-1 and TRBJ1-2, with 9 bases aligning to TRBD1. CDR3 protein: CASSERDRVGYTF. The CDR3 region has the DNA TGTGCCAGCAGTGAGAGGGACAGGGTCGGCTACACCTTC.